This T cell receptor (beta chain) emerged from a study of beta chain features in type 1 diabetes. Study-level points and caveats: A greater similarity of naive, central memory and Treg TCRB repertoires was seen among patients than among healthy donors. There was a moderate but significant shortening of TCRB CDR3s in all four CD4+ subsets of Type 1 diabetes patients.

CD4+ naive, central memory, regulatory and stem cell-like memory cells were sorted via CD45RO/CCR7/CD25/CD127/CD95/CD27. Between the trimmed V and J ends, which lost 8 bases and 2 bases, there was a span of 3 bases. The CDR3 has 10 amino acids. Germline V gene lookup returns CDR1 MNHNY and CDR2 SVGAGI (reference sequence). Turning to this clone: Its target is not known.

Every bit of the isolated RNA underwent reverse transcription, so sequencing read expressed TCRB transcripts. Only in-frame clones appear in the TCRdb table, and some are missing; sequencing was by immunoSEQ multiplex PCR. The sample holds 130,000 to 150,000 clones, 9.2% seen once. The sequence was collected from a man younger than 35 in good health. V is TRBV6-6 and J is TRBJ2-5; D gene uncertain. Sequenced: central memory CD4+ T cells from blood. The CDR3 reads CASSQETQYF. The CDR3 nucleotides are TGTGCCAGCTCTCAAGAGACCCAGTACTTC.